A single sample is the source of the 3 T cell receptor beta chains below, sequenced in a study of T-cell reconstitution after alpha-beta-depleted transplantation in children (dated by TCRdb to 2016 to 2017). No antigen has been identified for these receptors. Findings and caveats that apply to the study as a whole: Over the following months the frequencies of hyperexpanded clones went down, and after one year T-cell counts and TCRbeta diversity were mostly credited to newly produced T cells.

The sample's treatment or condition, from its label and the paper: allogeneic hematopoietic cell transplantation with graft depleted of TCRalphabeta T cells and CD19 B cells. Libraries were made using PCR. Sequencing was carried out with an Illumina HiSeq 2500. TCR library preparation used molecular barcoding, with unique molecular identifiers applied to normalize quantification of the TCRbeta repertoire. TCRdb passed the public sequencing reads through fastp at Q25 and MiXCR, retaining productive beta sequences. Each record represents a unique CDR3 protein, reported with the most common genes and DNA among its rows. The sample table holds 250,000 to 300,000 distinct CDR3 sequences, of which about 7.3% were seen once. About 8.2% of the sample goes to the ten largest clones. The sequences come from peripheral blood, collected 360 days after TCRalphabeta/CD19-depleted stem cell transplant. The receptors stem from a female patient aged 2 to 10 who had a stem cell transplant for Fanconi anemia, so the T cells may come from the graft donor.

The V and J genes are TRBV20-1 and TRBJ1-2; 7 bases are shared with TRBD1. Trimming removed 6 bases from V and 4 bases from J; junction bases left unmatched: 23. The germline V gene encodes CDR1 DFQATT and CDR2 SNEGSKA (reference sequence). The CDR3 sequence is 18 residues long. For the CDR3, the DNA is TGCAGTGCCCCCGGGACTCCTGGGCTCCCGCAGGGGGGCTATGGCTACACCTTC. This translates into CSAPGTPGLPQGGYGYTF.

This chain uses TRBV20-1 with TRBJ2-1; the match to TRBD2 covers 10 bases. Per the germline V gene, CDR1 is DFQATT and CDR2 is SNEGSKA (reference sequence). The CDR3 runs to 15 residues. With 0 bases clipped from V and 10 bases from J, the junction kept 9 bases outside the gene matches. The CDR3 sequence is CSARDTTGTSEEQFF. The CDR3 DNA follows: TGCAGTGCTAGAGATACGACCGGGACTAGCGAGGAGCAGTTCTTC.

This clonotype was observed at least ten times. The chain links TRBV7-2 to TRBJ2-2, with 10 bases identical to TRBD2. This CDR3 region has 15 residues. The germline gives CDR1 SGHTA, CDR2 FQGNSA. The V and J ends lost 5 bases and 5 bases, in that order; junction bases with no gene match: 5. Here the CDR3 reads CASSHTSGETGELFF. The CDR3 DNA is TGTGCCAGCAGCCATACTAGCGGGGAAACCGGGGAGCTGTTTTTT. The variable domain in full, completed from reference TRBV7-2 and TRBJ2-2, reads GAGVSQSPSNKVTEKGKDVELRCDPISGHTALYWYRQSLGQGLEFLIYFQGNSAPDKSGLPSDRFSAERTGGSVSTLTIQRTQQEDSAVYLCASSHTSGETGELFFGEGSRLTVL.